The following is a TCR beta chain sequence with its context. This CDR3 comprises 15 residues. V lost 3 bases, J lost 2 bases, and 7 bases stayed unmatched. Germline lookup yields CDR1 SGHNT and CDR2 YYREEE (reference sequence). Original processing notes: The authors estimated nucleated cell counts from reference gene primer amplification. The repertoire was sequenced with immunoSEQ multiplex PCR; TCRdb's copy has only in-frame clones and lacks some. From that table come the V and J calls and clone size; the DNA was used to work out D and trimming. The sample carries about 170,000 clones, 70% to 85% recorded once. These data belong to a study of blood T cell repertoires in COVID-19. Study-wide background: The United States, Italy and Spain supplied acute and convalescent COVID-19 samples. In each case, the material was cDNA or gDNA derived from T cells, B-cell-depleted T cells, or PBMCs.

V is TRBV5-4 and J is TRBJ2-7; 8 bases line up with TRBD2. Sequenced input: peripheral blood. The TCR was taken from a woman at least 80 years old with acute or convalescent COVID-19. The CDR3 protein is CASSSFNSGTYEQYF. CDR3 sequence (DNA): TGTGCCAGCAGCTCCTTCAATAGCGGGACCTACGAGCAGTACTTC.